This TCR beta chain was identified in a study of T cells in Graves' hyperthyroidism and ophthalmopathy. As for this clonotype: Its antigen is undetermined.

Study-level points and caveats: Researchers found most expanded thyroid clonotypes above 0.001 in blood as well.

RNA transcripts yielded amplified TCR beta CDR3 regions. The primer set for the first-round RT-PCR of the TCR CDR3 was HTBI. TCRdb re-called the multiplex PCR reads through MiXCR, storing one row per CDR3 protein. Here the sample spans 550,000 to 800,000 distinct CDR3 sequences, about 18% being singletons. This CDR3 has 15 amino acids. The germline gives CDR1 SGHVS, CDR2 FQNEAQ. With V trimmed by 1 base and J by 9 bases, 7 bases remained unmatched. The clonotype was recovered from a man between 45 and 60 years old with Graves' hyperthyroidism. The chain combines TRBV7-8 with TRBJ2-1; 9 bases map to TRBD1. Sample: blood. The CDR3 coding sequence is TGTGCCAGCAGCTTAGTTAACAGGGGGCAAGGTGAGCAGTTCTTC. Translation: CASSLVNRGQGEQFF.